The T cell receptor (beta chain) described here comes from a study of early T cells in non-severe SARS-CoV-2 infection. Overall study context: It was bulk RNA from unsorted whole blood that was sequenced, and the chains were unpaired.

This clonotype showed up many times. Individually, cDNA molecules had unique molecular identifiers attached to them. TCRdb reprocessed the 5' RACE reads via MiXCR and lists one record per CDR3 protein. The sample shows about 44,000 distinct CDR3 sequences, around 6% of them seen only once. The material sequenced was whole blood. The receptor was isolated from an adult who was a healthcare worker with PCR-confirmed SARS-CoV-2 infection or an uninfected control (not recorded which).

This CDR3 is CASSPGQGRGKQYF. As DNA, the CDR3 is TGTGCCAGCAGTCCGGGACAGGGGAGGGGGAAGCAGTACTTC. The chain links TRBV25-1 to TRBJ2-7, with 10 bases that match TRBD1. With 5 bases clipped from V and 8 bases from J, the junction kept 9 bases outside the gene matches. CDR3 size: 14 residues. Germline V gene lookup returns CDR1 MGHDK and CDR2 SYGVNS.